This T cell receptor (beta chain) was documented in a study of cytomegalovirus exposure and HLA in healthy donors (TCRdb year 2017). About the full investigation: An earlier analysis of 587 of the donors reported 250 to 300 Gb of sequence data and around 100 million unique TCR beta sequences obtained from 180 million or so T cells. Typing coverage differed by locus: A, B, C, DRB1 and DQB1 were typed in roughly 620-630 donors, DQA1 in 500 to 550, DPA1 in over 600, and DPB1 in roughly 470. Rather than using new phenotypic data, the later analysis identified candidate immune exposures from TCR beta sequences and from how often those sequences occurred across donors. A later genetic analysis used genome-wide SNP genotypes for 398 of the 666 donors, treating that subset as a discovery cohort. Approximately 300 gigabases of sequencing data and tens of millions of unique TCR sequences were included in an early release covering 500 to 750 HLA-typed donors. Class I and class II HLA loci were covered by the typing at four-digit resolution. A separate validation cohort of some 130 different subjects was used in addition to the roughly 720-subject first cohort. Using immunosequencing, the study profiled T cell repertoires from around 670 subjects and related those repertoires to cytomegalovirus serostatus. Across some 400 genotyped donors of the cohort, an average of about 220,000 unique TCR beta nucleotide sequences per donor were sequenced, and roughly a sixth of those sequences were non-productive. Four to six DR-DQ haplotypes were handled as single units for association and clustering, since linkage in the cohort was strong. An earlier analysis of approximately 640 of the donors applied high-throughput TCR beta sequencing to assess whether each TCR beta V gene segment acted as functional or pseudogenic. The aim of the study was to test whether cataloging public T cell receptors could identify signatures of past pathogen exposure. Donor age, sex, ethnicity and CMV serostatus were compiled together with the repertoire data. All discovery cohort repertoires had been generated using a single sequencing platform. High-throughput TCR immunosequencing, statistical association of individual TCRs with disease status, and machine learning were combined to predict cytomegalovirus infection status. A later analysis re-analyzed previously published TCR beta repertoires from 650 to 800 donors and added high-resolution HLA genotyping to study TCR occurrence patterns. Of the 398 genotyped donors, over 80% were placed in the genetic ancestry cluster associated with self-reported Caucasian donors. Overall study outcomes, separate from this receptor: Because counts were too low, roughly 17 rarely observed V segments, including chromosome 9 orphons, were left out of the earlier analysis of 587 of the donors. Three of the identified cytomegalovirus-associated TCR beta chains were confirmed in vitro to be specific for cytomegalovirus antigens. In the study, around 150 TCR beta chains were listed as associated with cytomegalovirus. CMV serostatus was the only immune exposure information available for the cohort. In an earlier analysis of 587 of the donors, most TCR beta V segments appeared in productive rearrangements about 87% or about 30% of the time, broadly matching IMGT annotations. Because HLA typing was missing for some donors at each locus, association tests included only the typed subset. In a later analysis, most CMV-associated TCR beta chains were found to appear HLA-restricted, with HLA associations seemingly driven largely by CMV exposure. According to a later analysis, parvovirus B19, influenza, CMV and Epstein-Barr virus appeared linked to several top co-occurrence clusters. A later genetic analysis reported fewer N-insertions in productive TCRs among donors in an Asian-associated ancestry cluster than the roughly 620-donor mean. V-gene and J-gene trimming of TCR beta chains was associated with a missense DCLRE1C variant in a later genetic analysis, and the association was replicated in an independent cohort. When HLA alleles, especially DR and DQ, strongly co-occurred, TCR associations were difficult to assign to individual alleles. In a later analysis, HLA-associated TCR beta chains were found to be more clonally expanded and to have lower generation probabilities than equally common non-associated chains. Most TCR sequences were observed very rarely across donors, whereas some public TCRs were present in many individuals. Roughly uniform sequencing depth across donors was assumed in presence/absence analyses, although this assumption may not hold. According to the authors, the approach could potentially be generalized to other disease states and immunological phenotypes. The cohort was sequenced for TCR beta chains only, and without alpha or paired-chain data the features that could be detected were limited. The classifier was reported to diagnose cytomegalovirus status with high specificity and sensitivity in both the original cohort and the validation cohort. Specific HLA alleles were associated with 18,000 or so TCR beta sequences at a false discovery rate of 0.05 in a later analysis. Correlated functional status among segregating V segments might reflect linkage disequilibrium, but an unknown experimental factor could not be ruled out. The sequencing pipeline was judged likely to have produced a cluster of highly shared sequence variants as a technical artifact. A further reported finding was that TCR beta sequences accurately predicted the HLA-A and HLA-B alleles for most subjects in the first cohort. According to a later analysis, TCR association rates differed among HLA loci, with DRB1 alleles showing the most associated TCRs and HLA-C alleles showing the fewest. Because the 87-base-pair reads could not distinguish some IMGT-functional V segments, including TRBV6-2 and TRBV6-3, those segments were excluded.

To note about this clone: Its specific antigen is unknown. The input lacks base qualities; no much larger clone sits a single base away.

CDR1 is given as LNHNV and CDR2 as YYDKDF, both from the germline V gene (reference sequence). From the cysteine up to the phenylalanine, the CDR3 has a length of 14 residues. The retained sequence is limited to the CDR3, 42 bases, with the frame set at the first base. Relative to germline, V is 0 bases shorter and J is 4 bases shorter, with 9 bases between their ends. The cohort consisted of some 670 healthy bone marrow donors. Cohort members were all nominally healthy when sampled, although unrecorded immune exposures were likely present. The donor was CMV seronegative and belonged to the group of more than 300 seronegative cohort members. A peripheral blood sample was collected from each donor, and TCR beta sequencing was performed on peripheral blood mononuclear cells. The Qiagen DNeasy Blood Extraction Kit was used to extract genomic DNA from the blood cell samples. Library construction relied on the immunoSEQ multiplex PCR assay. The multiplex PCR relied on a mix of 60 forward primers for TCR Vbeta segments and 13 reverse primers for TCR Jbeta segments. A multiplex PCR assay on genomic DNA amplified the CDR3 region of rearranged TCR beta genes. Amplified TCR beta libraries were sequenced as 87-base-pair reads on the Illumina HiSeq System. The authors processed their data as follows. A later analysis counted tens of millions of unique TCR beta chains across the 550 to 700 repertoires, and some 11 million of these chains were shared by at least two donors. A nearest-neighbor algorithm error-corrected the raw reads and collapsed the reads into unique sequences, merging closely related sequences to remove PCR and sequencing errors. To assign V, D and J gene segments, CDR3 sequences were aligned to IMGT reference sequences. For a sequence to be retained, a match of at least six nucleotides to both a V gene segment and a J gene segment was required. A rearrangement counted as productive if the CDR3 had no stop codons and remained in frame with V and J, and every other rearrangement counted as non-productive. CDR3 was defined according to IMGT convention as the region running from the second conserved V-encoded cysteine to the conserved J-encoded phenylalanine. The earlier analysis of some 550 of the donors excluded any sequence lacking an unambiguous match to a single V gene segment. An earlier analysis of 587 of the donors called V segments functional above 56.7% productive rearrangements and segregating when the between-donor standard deviation exceeded 5%. A statistical classification framework was built for diagnosing cytomegalovirus status from the catalog of TCR beta chain sequences. V and J gene assignment, in a later analysis, came from comparing TCR nucleotide sequences with IMGT/GENE-DB human TR gene sequences. A later analysis assigned CDR3 sequences and most-parsimonious VDJ recombination scenarios with the TCRdist pipeline. In a later analysis, every TCR beta chain was defined by the combination of its CDR3 amino acid sequence and its V-gene family, and reads without a unique V-gene family were dropped. In a later analysis, approximately 590 highly shared, low-generation-probability nucleotide sequences were removed to address suspected cross-contamination and a sequencing artifact. A later analysis calculated a clonal expansion index for each public chain from normalized within-repertoire ranks of inferred template counts. In a later analysis, generation probabilities were computed using a VDJ recombination model fitted to out-of-frame rearrangements, and the results were checked against IGoR. In a later analysis, TCR-TCR, TCR-HLA and TCR-CMV co-occurrence was scored with hypergeometric tests, and a repertoire-size bias correction was applied to TCR pairs. A later analysis estimated false discovery rates by permuting HLA or CMV assignments 20 times. In a later analysis, co-occurring TCRs were grouped using DBSCAN, with TCRdist sequence similarity added in when clustering inside HLA-allele-positive subsets. Repertoires with fewer than 30,000 or more than 120,000 public chains, plus five repertoires with anomalous nucleotide sharing, were excluded from co-occurrence clustering. TCRdb limited this immuneACCESS table to in-frame rearrangements with V and J called. A share of clones is missing; checked studies link under half to unresolved V genes, and the rest is unexplained. The V and J calls and clone size come from that table; D and trimming were worked out from the DNA. This sample is represented by more than 150,000 clones; 65% to 85% of them were singletons. The top ten clones comprise approximately 1.5% of the sample.

The rearranged chain carries TRBV15 and TRBJ1-1, with the D segment identity uncertain. The TCR sequence derives from a woman younger than 30 in good health and CMV-seronegative. Input material: PBMCs. The CDR3 loop reads CATSRDRGGTEAFF. The sequence in DNA is TGTGCCACCAGCAGAGATCGTGGAGGCACTGAAGCTTTCTTT.